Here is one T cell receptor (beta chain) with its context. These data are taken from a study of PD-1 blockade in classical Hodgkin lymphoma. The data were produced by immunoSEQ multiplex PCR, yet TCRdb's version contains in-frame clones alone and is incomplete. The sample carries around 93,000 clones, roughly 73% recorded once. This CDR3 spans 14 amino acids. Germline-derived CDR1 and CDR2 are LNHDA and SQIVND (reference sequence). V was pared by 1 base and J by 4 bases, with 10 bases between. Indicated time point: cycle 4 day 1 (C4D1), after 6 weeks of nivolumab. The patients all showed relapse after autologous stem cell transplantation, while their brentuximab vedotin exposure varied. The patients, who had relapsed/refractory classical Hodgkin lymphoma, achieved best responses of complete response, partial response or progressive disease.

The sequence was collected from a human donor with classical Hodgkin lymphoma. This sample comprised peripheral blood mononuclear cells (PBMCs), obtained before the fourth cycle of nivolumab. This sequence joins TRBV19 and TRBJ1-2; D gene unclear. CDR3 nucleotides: TGTGCCAGTAGTATAGCATTCGGGAGCTATGGCTACACCTTC. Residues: CASSIAFGSYGYTF.